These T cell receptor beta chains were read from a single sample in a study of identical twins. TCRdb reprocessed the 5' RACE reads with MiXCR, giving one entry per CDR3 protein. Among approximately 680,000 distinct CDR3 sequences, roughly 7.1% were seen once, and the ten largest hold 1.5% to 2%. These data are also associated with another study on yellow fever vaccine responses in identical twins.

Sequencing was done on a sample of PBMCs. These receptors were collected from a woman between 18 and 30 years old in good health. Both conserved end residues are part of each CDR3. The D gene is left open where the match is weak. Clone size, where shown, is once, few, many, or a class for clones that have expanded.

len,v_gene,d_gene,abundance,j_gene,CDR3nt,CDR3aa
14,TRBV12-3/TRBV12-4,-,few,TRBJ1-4,TGTGCCAGCAGTTTAACCCAGGGGATTGAAAAACTGTTTTTT,CASSLTQGIEKLFF
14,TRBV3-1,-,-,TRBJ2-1,TGTGCCAGCAGTCCGGGGGCCTACTACAATGAGCAGTTCTTC,CASSPGAYYNEQFF
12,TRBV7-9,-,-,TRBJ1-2,TGTGCCAGCAGCCCCAAGGGAGATGGCTACACCTTC,CASSPKGDGYTF
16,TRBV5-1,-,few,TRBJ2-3,TGCGCCAGCAGCTTGGTAAGAGACAGACGCACAGATACGCAGTATTTT,CASSLVRDRRTDTQYF
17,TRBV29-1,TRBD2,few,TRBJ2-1,TGCAGCGTTGAAGGGCTAGCGGGGAAAAGCTCCTACAATGAGCAGTTCTTC,CSVEGLAGKSSYNEQFF
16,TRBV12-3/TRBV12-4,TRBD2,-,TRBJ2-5,TGTGCCAGCAGTCTCGGACTAGCGGGAGGGTCAGAGACCCAGTACTTC,CASSLGLAGGSETQYF
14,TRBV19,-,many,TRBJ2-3,TGTGCCAGTAGAAGAACGACAGACACAGATACGCAGTATTTT,CASRRTTDTDTQYF
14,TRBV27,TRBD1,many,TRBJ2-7,TGTGCCAGCACCGGGACAGGGGGCTCCTACGAGCAGTACTTC,CASTGTGGSYEQYF
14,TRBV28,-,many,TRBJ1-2,TGTGCCAGCAGTCCCCCGGGACCCGACTATGGCTACACCTTC,CASSPPGPDYGYTF
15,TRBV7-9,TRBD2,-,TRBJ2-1,TGTGCCAGCAGCGTTAGCGGGTCCACCTACAATGAGCAGTTCTTC,CASSVSGSTYNEQFF
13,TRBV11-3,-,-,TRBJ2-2,TGTGCCAGCAGCTTAGAGACCCCCGGGGAGCTGTTTTTT,CASSLETPGELFF
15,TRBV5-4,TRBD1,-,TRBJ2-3,TGTGCCAGCAGGGAGGGACAGGCGCGCACAGATACGCAGTATTTT,CASREGQARTDTQYF
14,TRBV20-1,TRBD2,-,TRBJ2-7,TGCAGTGCTACCGGGACTAGCGCTGCCTACGAGCAGTACTTC,CSATGTSAAYEQYF
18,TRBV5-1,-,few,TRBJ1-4,TGCGCCAGCAGCTTGGCCCTACCTTTACGACAGGACGGTGAAAAACTGTTTTTT,CASSLALPLRQDGEKLFF
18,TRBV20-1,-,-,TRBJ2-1,TGCAGTGCTAGAGCCCCTTTCCAACCGGGGGAAACTTACAATGAGCAGTTCTTC,CSARAPFQPGETYNEQFF
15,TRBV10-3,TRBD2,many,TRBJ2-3,TGTGCCATCAGTGACCCAGCGGGAACCGCTGATACGCAGTATTTT,CAISDPAGTADTQYF
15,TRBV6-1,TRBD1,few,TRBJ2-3,TGTGCCAGCTCCGACCGGACAGGGGGCACAGATACGCAGTATTTT,CASSDRTGGTDTQYF
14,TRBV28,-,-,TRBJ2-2,TGTGCCAGCAGTTTCCCCGGGGTCACCGGGGAGCTGTTTTTT,CASSFPGVTGELFF
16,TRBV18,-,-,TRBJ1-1,TGTGCCAGCTCACCACCGGCGAAAGGGAGTGGAACTGAAGCTTTCTTT,CASSPPAKGSGTEAFF
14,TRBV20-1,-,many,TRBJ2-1,TGCAGTGCTAGTACAGGGTCGAATTACAATGAGCAGTTCTTC,CSASTGSNYNEQFF
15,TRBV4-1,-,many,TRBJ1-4,TGCGCCAGCAATTCCCCCCGGGACGGACATGAAAAACTGTTTTTT,CASNSPRDGHEKLFF
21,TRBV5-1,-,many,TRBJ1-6,TGCGCCAGCAGCTTGGACCAGCAGACTGGGCCCGAAAGCTCCTATAATTCACCCCTCCACTTT,CASSLDQQTGPESSYNSPLHF
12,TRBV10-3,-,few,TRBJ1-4,TGTGCCATCAGTGAGCGGGCGGAAAAACTGTTTTTT,CAISERAEKLFF
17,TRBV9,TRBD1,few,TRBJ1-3,TGTGCCAGCATCTTTTGGGACAGACACAACTCTGGAAACACCATATATTTT,CASIFWDRHNSGNTIYF
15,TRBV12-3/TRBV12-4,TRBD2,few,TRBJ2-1,TGTGCCAGCAGTTCTTACCTAGCGGGAGGGAATGAGCAGTTCTTC,CASSSYLAGGNEQFF
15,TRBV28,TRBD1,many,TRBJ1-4,TGTGCCAGCAGCGCTCGGACAGGATCTAATGAAAAACTGTTTTTT,CASSARTGSNEKLFF
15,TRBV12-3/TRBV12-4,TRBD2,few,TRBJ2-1,TGTGCCAGCAGAACCGGGACTAGCGGTGCAAATGAGCAGTTCTTC,CASRTGTSGANEQFF
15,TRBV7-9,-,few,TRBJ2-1,TGTGCCAGCACCGGTAGCGGTAGCTCCTACAATGAGCAGTTCTTC,CASTGSGSSYNEQFF
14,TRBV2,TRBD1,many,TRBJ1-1,TGTGCCAGCATTGGGGTGACAGGGGTGTTGAGAGCTTTCTTT,CASIGVTGVLRAFF
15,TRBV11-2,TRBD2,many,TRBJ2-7,TGTGCCAGCAGCTTTACTAGCGGTTACACCTACGAGCAGTACTTC,CASSFTSGYTYEQYF
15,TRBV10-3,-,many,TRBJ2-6,TGTGCCATCAAGGCGGTTGAGGCTGGGGCCAACGTCCTGACTTTC,CAIKAVEAGANVLTF
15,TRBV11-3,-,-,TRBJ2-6,TGTGCCAGCAGCTTAGGGGGGCTTGGGGCCAACGTCCTGACTTTC,CASSLGGLGANVLTF
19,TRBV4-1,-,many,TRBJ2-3,TGCGCCAGCAGCCAGACTAGTTGGGGAACGACAGGGCGGCCAGATACGCAGTATTTT,CASSQTSWGTTGRPDTQYF
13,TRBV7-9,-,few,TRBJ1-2,TGTGCCAGCAGCCCAGGACACACCGGTGGCTACACCTTC,CASSPGHTGGYTF
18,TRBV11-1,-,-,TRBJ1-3,TGTGCCAGCAGCTCCCTCCATGGGGTTTTGGCCTCTGGAAACACCATATATTTT,CASSSLHGVLASGNTIYF
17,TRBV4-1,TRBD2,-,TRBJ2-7,TGCGCCAGCAGCCAAGATGGGACTAGCGGCCTCTCCTACGAGCTGTACTTC,CASSQDGTSGLSYELYF
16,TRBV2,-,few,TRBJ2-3,TGTGCCAGCAGTAGCTGGGGGGGCGCGAGCACAGATACGCAGTATTTT,CASSSWGGASTDTQYF
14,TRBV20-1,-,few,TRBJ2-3,TGCAGTCTAAATTTGGGGGGCGCCGGAGATACGCAGTATTTT,CSLNLGGAGDTQYF
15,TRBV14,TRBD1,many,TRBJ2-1,TGTGCCAGCAGCCATACAGGGGGCCTTTACAATGAGCAGTTCTTC,CASSHTGGLYNEQFF
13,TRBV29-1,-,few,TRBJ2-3,TGCAGCGTTGTCAGACAGGTCACAGATACGCAGTATTTT,CSVVRQVTDTQYF
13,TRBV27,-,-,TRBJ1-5,TGTGCCAGCAGGGGTGGGGGAGGTCAGCCCCAGCATTTT,CASRGGGGQPQHF
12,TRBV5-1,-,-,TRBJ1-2,TGCGCCAGCAGCACCGGAGGGCCGCCGGGCACCTTC,CASSTGGPPGTF
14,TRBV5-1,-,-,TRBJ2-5,TGCGCCAGCAGGGGCCCTAGCGTCCAAGAGACCCAGTACTTC,CASRGPSVQETQYF
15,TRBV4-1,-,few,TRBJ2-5,TGCGCCAGCAGCCAAGAATGGTGGAGGGCGGAGACCCAGTACTTC,CASSQEWWRAETQYF
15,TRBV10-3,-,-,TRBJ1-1,TGTGCCATCAGTGAGCCGGGCCTCAAAGACACTGAAGCTTTCTTT,CAISEPGLKDTEAFF
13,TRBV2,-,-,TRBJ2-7,TGTGCCAGCAGTGACGGACAGTCCTACGAGCAGTACTTC,CASSDGQSYEQYF
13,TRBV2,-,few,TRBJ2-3,TGTGCCAGCAGTGGGGACTTCACAGATACGCAGTATTTT,CASSGDFTDTQYF
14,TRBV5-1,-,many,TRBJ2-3,TGTGCCAGCAGTTTATCGAGGGGGACAGATACGCAGTATTTT,CASSLSRGTDTQYF
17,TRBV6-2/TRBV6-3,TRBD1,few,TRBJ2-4,TGTGCCAGCAGAACACATACAGGGGGCATGGTCAAAAACATTCAGTACTTC,CASRTHTGGMVKNIQYF
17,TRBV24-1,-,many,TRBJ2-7,TGTGCCACCAGTGATCAACCCTATGCAGGGACCCCCTACGAGCAGTACTTC,CATSDQPYAGTPYEQYF
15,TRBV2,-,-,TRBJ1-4,TGTGCCAGCAGTGAGAGTGCAGCAACTAATGAAAAACTGTTTTTT,CASSESAATNEKLFF
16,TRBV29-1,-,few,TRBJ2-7,TGCAGCGTTCGAGACGACGGCGGGCCCCACAACTACGAGCAGTACTTC,CSVRDDGGPHNYEQYF
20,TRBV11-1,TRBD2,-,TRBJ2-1,TGTGCCAGCAGCCACCGCGGGCTAGCGGGATACCAACCAATCTACAATGAGCAGTTCTTC,CASSHRGLAGYQPIYNEQFF
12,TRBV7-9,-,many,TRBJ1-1,TGTGCCAGCAGCTTAGGGGAGACTAGGACTTTCTTT,CASSLGETRTFF